These 8 T cell receptor beta chains came from one sample sequenced in a study of blood T cells in healthy people across ages. A second roughly 7 to 11 cycle PCR used barcoded and J-beta primers. TCRdb itself ran the 5' RACE reads through MiXCR, one entry per CDR3 protein. The sample includes roughly 700,000 distinct CDR3 sequences, about half of them seen just once. The sample consisted of blood. The receptors derive from a woman aged 55 to 70 in good health.

The V call is TRBV25-1, the J call TRBJ1-2; D unclear. V lost 4 bases, J lost 0 bases, and 12 bases lay in between. This CDR3 has 15 amino acids. Germline-derived CDR1 and CDR2 are MGHDK and SYGVNS. The CDR3 loop reads CASSARSTSNYGYTF. CDR3 DNA sequence: TGTGCCAGCAGTGCCCGCTCCACCTCTAACTATGGCTACACCTTC.

This clonotype has only a few counts. The chain uses TRBV12-3 or TRBV12-4 and TRBJ2-2; 7 bases align to TRBD1. V was pared by 10 bases and J by 5 bases, with 4 bases of the junction left unmatched. This CDR3 has 12 residues. CDR3 nucleotide sequence: TGTGCCAACAGGGGTAGGACCGGGGAGCTGTTTTTT. Amino acids: CANRGRTGELFF.

This chain uses TRBV11-2 with TRBJ2-1; 7 bases match TRBD1. Germline CDR1 reads SGHAT; CDR2 reads FQNNGV. Trimming cost V 1 base and J 9 bases; bases outside gene matches: 6. This CDR3 has 14 amino acids. CDR3 residues: CASSLVGGGGEQFF. The CDR3 coding sequence is TGTGCCAGCAGCTTAGTAGGGGGCGGAGGTGAGCAGTTCTTC.

This clonotype was found a few times. This sequence joins TRBV20-1 and TRBJ2-7; D gene uncertain. This CDR3 region has 12 residues. Germline V CDR1 and CDR2: DFQATT, SNEGSKA (reference sequence). V dropped 2 bases and J dropped 3 bases, with 8 bases sitting between them. The CDR3: CSARPPFYEQYF. The CDR3 DNA sequence: TGCAGTGCTAGACCCCCCTTCTACGAGCAGTACTTC.

This clonotype appeared a single time. This chain connects TRBV5-1 to TRBJ2-7, with D hard to call. Germline CDR1 is SGHRS and CDR2 is YFSETQ. Trimming cost V 1 base and J 7 bases, with 9 bases left between them. There are 12 residues in the CDR3. The CDR3 here is CASSLMGNEQYF. The CDR3, as DNA: TGCGCCAGCAGCTTGATGGGCAATGAGCAGTACTTC. Looking up the rest from reference TRBV5-1 and TRBJ2-7 gives the full variable domain: KAGVTQTPRYLIKTRGQQVTLSCSPISGHRSVSWYQQTPGQGLQFLFEYFSETQRNKGNFPGRFSGRQFSNSRSEMNVSTLELGDSALYLCASSLMGNEQYFGPGTRLTVT.

This clonotype has only a few counts. The gene calls are TRBV28 and TRBJ2-7; 8 bases are a match to TRBD1. After removal of 5 bases from V and 4 bases from J, the junction contained 13 bases not matched to a gene. The V gene's germline CDR1 is MDHEN and CDR2 SYDVKM. The CDR3 has 16 residues. CDR3 in amino acids: CASSGMDRAGGYEQYF. DNA of the CDR3: TGTGCCAGCAGTGGGATGGACAGGGCGGGCGGTTACGAGCAGTACTTC.

The table lists this clonotype with a few counts. The V gene is TRBV4-2, the J gene TRBJ2-7; TRBD1 or TRBD2 may be the D gene (5 bases each). V was clipped by 0 bases and J by 2 bases, with 14 bases between them. The CDR3 covers 16 residues. Germline CDR1 and CDR2: LGHNA and YNFKEQ. For the CDR3, the DNA is TGTGCCAGCAGCCAAGATGAAGGGACCCCAGCCTACGAGCAGTACTTC. This codes for CASSQDEGTPAYEQYF.

The rearrangement links TRBV20-1 to TRBJ2-1, with D unresolved. This CDR3 comprises 12 residues. V was shortened by 5 bases and J by 5 bases, with 10 bases between the two germline ends. The germline CDR1 and CDR2 sequences are DFQATT and SNEGSKA (reference sequence). The DNA for the CDR3 is TGCAGTGCTGGGGAATTCAACAATGAGCAGTTCTTC. Amino acids: CSAGEFNNEQFF.